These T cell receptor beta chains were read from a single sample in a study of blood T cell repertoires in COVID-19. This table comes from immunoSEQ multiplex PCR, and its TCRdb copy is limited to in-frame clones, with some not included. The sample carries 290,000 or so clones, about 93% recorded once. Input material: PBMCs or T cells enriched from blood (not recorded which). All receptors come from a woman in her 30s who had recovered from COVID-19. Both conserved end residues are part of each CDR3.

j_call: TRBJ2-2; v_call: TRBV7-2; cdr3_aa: CASRPIPRGNLITGELFF
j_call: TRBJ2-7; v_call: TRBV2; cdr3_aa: CASWDTSPYEQYF
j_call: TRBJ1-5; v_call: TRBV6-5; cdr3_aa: CASTRQPNQPQHF
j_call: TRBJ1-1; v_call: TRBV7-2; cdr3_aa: CASSLLKDRGLNTEAFF
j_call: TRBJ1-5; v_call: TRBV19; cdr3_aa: CASIVYLQLGQGRIQERNQPQHF
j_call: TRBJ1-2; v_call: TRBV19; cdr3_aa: CASSRTAGYGYTF
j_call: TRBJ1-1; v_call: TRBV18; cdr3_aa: CASSSGLNTEAFF
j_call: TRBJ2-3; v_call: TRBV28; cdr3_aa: CASSDPGLAVPSTDTQYF
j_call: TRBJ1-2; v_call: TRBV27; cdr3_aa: CASKKKEGYGYTF
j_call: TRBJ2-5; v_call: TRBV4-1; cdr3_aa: CASSQGLAGGPGETQYF
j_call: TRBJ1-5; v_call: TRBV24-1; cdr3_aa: CATSDIQGSQPQHF
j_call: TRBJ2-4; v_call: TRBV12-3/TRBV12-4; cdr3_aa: CASSVRGRQYF
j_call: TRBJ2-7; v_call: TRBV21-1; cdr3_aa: CASSSRDRVYYEQYF
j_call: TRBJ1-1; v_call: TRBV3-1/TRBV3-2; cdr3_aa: CASRRTGMNTEAFF
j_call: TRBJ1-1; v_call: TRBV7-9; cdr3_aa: CASSRQGVRTEAFF
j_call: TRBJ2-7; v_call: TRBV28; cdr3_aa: CASSLPDRLGNEQYF